Following are 10 T cell receptor beta chains from one sample sequenced in a study of CD8+ T cells in alopecia areata. cDNA prepared by RNA extraction and subsequent reverse transcription served as the template for sequencing. Only in-frame clones appear in the TCRdb table, and some are missing; sequencing was by immunoSEQ multiplex PCR. The profile shows around 190,000 clones, approximately 56% of them singletons. Stated treatment: oral pan-JAK inhibitor, 5-10 mg twice daily. The input for sequencing was CD4+ T cells sorted from blood, taken at week 4, from a patient treated with tofacitinib. The receptors shown here come from a human donor with alopecia areata.

The sample holds a few counts of this clone. The chain has TRBV10-3 and TRBJ1-1; D is ambiguous. The germline CDR1 and CDR2 sequences are ENHRY and SYGVKD. Trimming left V 4 bases short and J 0 bases short, with 9 bases between. The CDR3 spans 14 residues. The CDR3 protein is CAISVGGVNTEAFF. CDR3 sequence (DNA): TGTGCCATCAGTGTCGGTGGGGTGAACACTGAAGCTTTCTTT.

Only a few counts were recorded for this clone. This chain links TRBV7-9 with TRBJ2-1, with D perhaps matching TRBD2 (6 bases). V was shortened by 5 bases and J by 10 bases, with 21 bases between the two germline ends. The CDR3 spans 15 residues. CDR1 SEHNR and CDR2 FQNEAQ come from the germline V gene (reference sequence). CDR3 in amino acids: CASSRGSGLEDEQFF. The CDR3 DNA reads TGTGCCAGCAGCCGGGGGAGCGGGCTGGAGGACGAGCAGTTCTTC. Complete variable domain (other parts from reference TRBV7-9 and TRBJ2-1): DTGVSQNPRHKITKRGQNVTFRCDPISEHNRLYWYRQTLGQGPEFLTYFQNEAQLEKSRLLSDRFSAERPKGSFSTLEIQRTEQGDSAMYLCASSRGSGLEDEQFFGPGTRLTVL.

The chain carries TRBV30 and TRBJ2-7; D is undetermined. The CDR3 sequence is 12 residues long. Trimming cost V 5 bases and J 5 bases, with 13 bases left between them. Germline CDR1 and CDR2: GTSNPN and SVGIG (reference sequence). The CDR3 here is CAWDRSAHEQYF. CDR3 nucleotide sequence: TGTGCCTGGGATCGCTCGGCACACGAGCAGTACTTC. Full variable domain (missing parts from reference TRBV30 and TRBJ2-7): SQTIHQWPATLVQPVGSPLSLECTVEGTSNPNLYWYRQAAGRGLQLLFYSVGIGQISSEVPQNLSASRPQDRQFILSSKKLLLSDSGFYLCAWDRSAHEQYFGPGTRLTVT.

The CDR3 nucleotides are TGTGCCAGCAGTTCGGACCGAGTCTTTTATGGCTACACCTTC. Its translation: CASSSDRVFYGYTF. The V gene is TRBV6-5, the J gene TRBJ1-2; D is ambiguous. Trimming shortened V by 4 bases and J by 5 bases, and 14 bases separated the two germline ends. Germline CDR1 MNHEY, CDR2 SVGAGI. CDR3 length: 14 amino acids.

The chain links TRBV28 to TRBJ2-5, with TRBD1 identical over 10 bases. The length of the CDR3 is 15 residues. CDR1 and CDR2 from the germline V gene are MDHEN and SYDVKM. V shed 7 bases, J shed 0 bases, and the junction held 5 bases outside the gene matches. The CDR3 DNA follows: TGTGCCAGCACCTCGGGACAGGGGTACCAAGAGACCCAGTACTTC. Translated, it gives CASTSGQGYQETQYF. Together with reference TRBV28 and TRBJ2-5, the CDR3 gives the full variable domain: DVKVTQSSRYLVKRTGEKVFLECVQDMDHENMFWYRQDPGLGLRLIYFSYDVKMKEKGDIPEGYSVSREKKERFSLILESASTNQTSMYLCASTSGQGYQETQYFGPGTRLLVL.

V usage is TRBV29-1 and J usage is TRBJ1-5; D not certain. This CDR3 is built from 16 residues. Germline lookup yields CDR1 SQVTM and CDR2 ANQGSEA. The V and J ends lost 6 bases and 1 base respectively, with 19 bases between them. This chain's CDR3 is CSVGGYGDGSNQPQHF. The CDR3 bases are TGCAGCGTGGGAGGGTACGGGGATGGGAGCAATCAGCCCCAGCATTTT.

Points on this clone: At one end the junction does not follow the germline gene, possibly because of a read error. Here the CDR3 reads CASSLAPDRGNEQYF. CDR3 coding DNA: TGTGCCAGCAGCCTAGCGCCCGACAGGGGCAACGAGCAGTACTTC. The gene calls are TRBV7-6 and TRBJ2-7, with 8 bases that match TRBD1. Germline lookup yields CDR1 SGHVS and CDR2 FNYEAQ. The CDR3 runs 15 residues.

This clone turned up a few times. V gene TRBV19 combines with J gene TRBJ1-5; D might be TRBD1 (5 bases). Germline V CDR1 and CDR2: LNHDA, SQIVND (reference sequence). CDR3 length equals 13 residues. Trimming took off 5 bases at V and 1 base at J, with 6 bases between the two ends. For the CDR3, the DNA is TGTGCCAGTAGTCGGGGGAGCAATCAGCCCCAGCATTTT. Translation: CASSRGSNQPQHF. The full variable domain, its missing parts supplied by reference TRBV19 and TRBJ1-5, is DGGITQSPKYLFRKEGQNVTLSCEQNLNHDAMYWYRQDPGQGLRLIYYSQIVNDFQKGDIAEGYSVSREKKESFPLTVTSAQKNPTAFYLCASSRGSNQPQHFGDGTRLSIL.

The V call is TRBV19, the J call TRBJ2-5; D tentatively reads TRBD1 or TRBD2 (5 bases each). The V end lost 8 bases, the J end lost 2 bases, and 12 bases lay between the germline ends. There are 13 residues in the CDR3. Germline V gene sequence: CDR1 LNHDA, CDR2 SQIVND (reference sequence). In nucleotides, the CDR3 is TGTGCCAGTCGGAGGACAAAACAAGAGACCCAGTACTTC. The encoded protein is CASRRTKQETQYF.

The chain combines TRBV7-2 with TRBJ2-7, with 9 bases fitting TRBD2. The length of the CDR3 is 16 residues. Looked up from germline, CDR1 is SGHTA and CDR2 is FQGNSA. V dropped 0 bases and J dropped 6; count of bases not matched to a gene: 9. This chain's CDR3 is CASSLANSGRRGEQYF. The CDR3 DNA sequence: TGTGCCAGCAGCTTAGCGAATAGCGGGAGAAGGGGCGAGCAGTACTTC.